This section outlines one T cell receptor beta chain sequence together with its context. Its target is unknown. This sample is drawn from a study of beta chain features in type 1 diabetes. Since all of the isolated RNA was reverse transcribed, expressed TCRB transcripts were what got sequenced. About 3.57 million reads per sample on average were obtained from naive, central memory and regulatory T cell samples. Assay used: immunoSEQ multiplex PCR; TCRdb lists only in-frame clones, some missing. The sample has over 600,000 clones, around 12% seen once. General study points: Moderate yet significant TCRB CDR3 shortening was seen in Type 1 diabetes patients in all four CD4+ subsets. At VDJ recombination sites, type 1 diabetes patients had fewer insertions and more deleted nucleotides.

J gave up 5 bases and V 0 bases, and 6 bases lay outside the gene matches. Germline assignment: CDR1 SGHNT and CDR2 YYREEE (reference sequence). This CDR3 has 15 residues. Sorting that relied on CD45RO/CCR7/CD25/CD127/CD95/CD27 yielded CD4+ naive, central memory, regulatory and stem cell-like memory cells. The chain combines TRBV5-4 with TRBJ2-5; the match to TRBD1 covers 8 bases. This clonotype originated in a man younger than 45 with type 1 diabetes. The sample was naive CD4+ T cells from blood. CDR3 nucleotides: TGTGCCAGCAGCTTGGGACAGGGGAAGGGTGAGACCCAGTACTTC. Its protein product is CASSLGQGKGETQYF.